This entry is about one TCR beta chain. The target antigen is unknown. The sample originates from a study of graft-versus-host responses after intestinal transplantation. Study background: All recipients got anti-thymocyte globulin induction, then tacrolimus and steroids for approximately three years. Whole-study results and caveats: Among circulating GvH clones, peak levels were associated with early post-transplant declines in HvG clones. Marrow from the recipient contained GvH clones, some of which had appeared first in ileum or blood.

Profiling relied on immunoSEQ multiplex PCR, and the TCRdb table lists in-frame clones only, not all of them. Of about 88,000 clones detected, approximately 94% appear once; the ten largest clones hold approximately 0.2%. The CDR3 spans 14 residues. The V end lost 0 bases, the J end lost 4 bases, and 6 bases lay between the germline ends. V usage is TRBV23-1 and J usage is TRBJ2-2; D uncertain. TRBV23-1 has ORF status, its function being uncertain. The receptor's source is a human donor who was the organ donor for an intestinal transplant. The sample consisted of unstimulated CD4+ T cells sorted from spleen or lymph node cells, taken before transplant. The CDR3 region is CASSQSGRTGELFF. DNA for the CDR3: TGCGCCAGCAGTCAATCAGGGCGCACCGGGGAGCTGTTTTTT.